The 10 T cell receptor beta chains presented below share a single source sample, sequenced in a study of T-cell memory formation after mild COVID-19 (dated by TCRdb to 2020 to 2022). Receptor libraries were prepared by 5' RACE. Sequencing used an Illumina NovaSeq 6000. Using fastp trimming at Q25 and MiXCR clonotype assembly, TCRdb reanalyzed the public sequencing data and kept in-frame beta chains. Each CDR3 protein gets just one entry, which takes the most common genes and DNA from the rows behind it. Recorded for this sample are about 35,000 distinct CDR3 sequences; about 21% of them occurred a single time. The top ten hold 1.5% of the sample. Sequencing input: PBMCs or a T cell subset sorted from them (not recorded which). The receptors derive from an adult who had mild COVID-19 (a few samples of this study predate the infection). The sample titles of this study are shuffled in the database, so cell type and time point are left out.

This clonotype has a count of ten or more. The chain couples TRBV7-8 to TRBJ2-3; 10 bases are shared with TRBD2. J lost 3 bases, V lost 4 bases, and 10 bases had no gene match. The V gene's germline CDR1 is SGHVS and CDR2 FQNEAQ. The CDR3 contains 17 residues. CDR3 coding DNA: TGTGCCAGCAGCTCGTCTAGCGGGAGTGTTGGGACAGATACGCAGTATTTT. Translated: CASSSSSGSVGTDTQYF.

This clonotype was seen ten or more times. J is TRBJ2-3 and V is TRBV6-6; TRBD2 matches at 10 bases. Per germline, CDR1 MNHNY and CDR2 SVGAGI (reference sequence). V shed 4 bases, J shed 5 bases, and the junction held 3 bases outside the gene matches. The CDR3 totals 14 residues. In nucleotides, the CDR3 is TGTGCCAGCAGTTCGGGACTAGCGATAGATACGCAGTATTTT. It encodes CASSSGLAIDTQYF.

The rearrangement uses TRBV12-3 or TRBV12-4 and TRBJ1-4; tentative D call: TRBD1 (5 bases). Trimming removed 6 bases from V and 4 bases from J, with 15 bases in between. This CDR3 has 15 residues. The CDR3 region is CASRPGGTLNEKLFF. The DNA for the CDR3 is TGTGCCAGCAGGCCCGGAGGGACCCTTAATGAAAAACTGTTTTTT.

This clonotype was seen just once. The chain carries TRBV6-6 and TRBJ2-2; a possible D gene is TRBD2 (6 bases). The CDR3 has 14 residues. The ends were cut back, 2 bases at V and 3 bases at J, with 7 bases in the middle. CDR1 MNHNY and CDR2 SVGAGI come from the germline V gene (reference sequence). This CDR3 reads CASSYRDYTGELFF. CDR3 nucleotides: TGTGCCAGCAGTTACAGGGACTACACCGGGGAGCTGTTTTTT.

This clonotype was detected many times. V and J are TRBV20-1 and TRBJ2-3, with D tentatively TRBD1 (6 bases). This CDR3 contains 12 residues. Trimming took off 4 bases at V and 3 bases at J, with 8 bases between the two ends. Germline-derived CDR1 and CDR2 are DFQATT and SNEGSKA (reference sequence). DNA of the CDR3: TGCAGTGCTATCAGGGGTACAGATACGCAGTATTTT. Translation gives CSAIRGTDTQYF.

This clonotype came up many times. The chain couples TRBV5-1 to TRBJ2-7; 9 nucleotides match TRBD1. V was clipped by 1 base and J by 3 bases; unmatched bases: 5. CDR1 SGHRS and CDR2 YFSETQ come from the germline V gene. This CDR3 is 15 amino acids long. CDR3 bases: TGCGCCAGCAGCTTGCAGGGACAGGGAAACTACGAGCAGTACTTC. Translating gives CASSLQGQGNYEQYF.

In its sample, this clonotype is medium-sized. The V and J genes are TRBV7-2 and TRBJ2-5; perhaps TRBD2 as D (6 bases). Germline CDR1 is SGHTA and CDR2 is FQGNSA. The CDR3 totals 15 residues. V was clipped by 1 base and J by 5 bases, with 14 bases between them. CDR3 protein: CASSLVGEVIETQYF. As DNA, the CDR3 is TGTGCCAGCAGCTTAGTTGGGGAGGTGATTGAGACCCAGTACTTC.

This clonotype was observed at least ten times. The chain employs TRBV12-3 or TRBV12-4 and TRBJ1-2; D perhaps matches TRBD1 (6 bases). V lost 8 bases, J lost 6 bases, and 28 bases lay in between. CDR3 length equals 17 residues. The CDR3 region has the DNA TGTGCCAGCGGGCGGATCGGGCGGGGGCTCCCCTCTAATGGCTACACCTTC. This translates into CASGRIGRGLPSNGYTF.

This clonotype was seen repeatedly, ten times or more. V gene TRBV11-2 combines with J gene TRBJ2-1; 10 nucleotides line up with TRBD2. Trimming at V came to 5 bases and at J to 8 bases, leaving 9 bases not matched to a gene. The germline V gene encodes CDR1 SGHAT and CDR2 FQNNGV. The CDR3 is made up of 15 amino acids. CDR3 coding DNA: TGTGCCAGCAGCCCGGGCAGCGGGAGGGTCTATGAGCAGTTCTTC. It is translated as CASSPGSGRVYEQFF.

The V and J genes are TRBV4-3 and TRBJ2-1; 9 nucleotides agree with TRBD2. V lost 4 bases, J lost 8 bases, and 9 bases stayed unmatched. The CDR3 runs 15 residues. CDR1 and CDR2 (germline): LGHNA, YSLEER. CDR3 in amino acids: CASSPRGGSLYEQFF. Written as DNA, the CDR3 is TGCGCCAGCAGCCCGCGGGGGGGAAGTCTGTATGAGCAGTTCTTC.